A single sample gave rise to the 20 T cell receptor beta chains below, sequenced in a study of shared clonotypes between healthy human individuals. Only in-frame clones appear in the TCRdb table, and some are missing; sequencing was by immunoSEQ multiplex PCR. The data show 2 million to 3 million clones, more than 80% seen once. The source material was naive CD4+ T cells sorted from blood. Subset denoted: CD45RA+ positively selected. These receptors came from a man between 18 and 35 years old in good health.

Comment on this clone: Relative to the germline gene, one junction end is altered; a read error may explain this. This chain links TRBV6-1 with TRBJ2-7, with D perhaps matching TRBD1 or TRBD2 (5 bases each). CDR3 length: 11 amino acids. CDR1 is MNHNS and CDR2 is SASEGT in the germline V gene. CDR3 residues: CASSDVGRGVF. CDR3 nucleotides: TGTGCCAGCAGTGACGTGGGGAGAGGGGTTTTC.

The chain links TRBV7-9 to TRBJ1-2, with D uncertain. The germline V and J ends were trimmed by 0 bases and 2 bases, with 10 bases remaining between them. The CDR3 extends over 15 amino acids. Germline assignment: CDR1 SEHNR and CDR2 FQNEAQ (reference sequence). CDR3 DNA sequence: TGTGCCAGCAGCTTAGCTCGAGGGCGGAACTATGGCTACACCTTC. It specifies CASSLARGRNYGYTF.

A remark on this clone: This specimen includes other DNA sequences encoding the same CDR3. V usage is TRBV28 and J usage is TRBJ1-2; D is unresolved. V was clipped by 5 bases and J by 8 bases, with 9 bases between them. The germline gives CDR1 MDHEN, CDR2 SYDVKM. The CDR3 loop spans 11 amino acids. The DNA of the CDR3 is TGTGCCAGCAGTCCTGGAGGAGGCTACACCTTC. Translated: CASSPGGGYTF.

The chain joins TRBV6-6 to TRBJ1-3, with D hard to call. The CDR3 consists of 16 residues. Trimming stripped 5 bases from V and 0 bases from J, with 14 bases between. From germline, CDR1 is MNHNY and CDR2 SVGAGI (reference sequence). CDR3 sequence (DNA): TGTGCCAGCAGTAACCACCCTTCGGGCTCTGGAAACACCATATATTTT. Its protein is CASSNHPSGSGNTIYF.

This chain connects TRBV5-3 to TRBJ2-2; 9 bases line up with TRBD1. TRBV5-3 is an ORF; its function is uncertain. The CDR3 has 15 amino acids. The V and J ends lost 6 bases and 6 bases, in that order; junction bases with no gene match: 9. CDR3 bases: TGTGCCAGAACACACCCGGGACAGGGTCCCGGGGAGCTGTTTTTT. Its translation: CARTHPGQGPGELFF.

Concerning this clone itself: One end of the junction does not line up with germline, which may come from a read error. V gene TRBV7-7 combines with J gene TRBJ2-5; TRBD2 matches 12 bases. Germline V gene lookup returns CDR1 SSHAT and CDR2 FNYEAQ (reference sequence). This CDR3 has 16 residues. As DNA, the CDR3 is TGTGCTAGCAGCTTATCGTCTAGCGGGGGGGTAGAGACCCAGTACTTC. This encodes CASSLSSSGGVETQYF.

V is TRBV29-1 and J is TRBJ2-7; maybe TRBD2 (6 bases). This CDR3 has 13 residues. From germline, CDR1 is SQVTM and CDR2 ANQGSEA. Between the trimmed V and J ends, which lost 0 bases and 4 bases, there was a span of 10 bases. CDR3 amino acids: CSVEDRAGYEQYF. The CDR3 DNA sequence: TGCAGCGTTGAAGATCGGGCGGGATACGAGCAGTACTTC.

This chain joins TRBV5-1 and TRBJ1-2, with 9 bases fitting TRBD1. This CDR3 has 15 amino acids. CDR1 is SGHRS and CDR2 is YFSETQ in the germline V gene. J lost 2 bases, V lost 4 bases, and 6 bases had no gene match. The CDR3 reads CASSAPGTGNYGYTF. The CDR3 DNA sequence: TGCGCCAGCAGCGCCCCAGGGACAGGGAACTATGGCTACACCTTC.

The chain's CDR3 is CASSPPPGLGKAEQFF. Here the CDR3 DNA reads TGTGCCAGCTCACCACCCCCGGGACTAGGGAAGGCTGAGCAGTTCTTC. The V and J genes are TRBV18 and TRBJ2-1, with 8 nucleotides matching TRBD2. Germline trimming cut 0 bases from V and 9 bases from J; bases unmatched to any gene: 10. The CDR3 length is 16 residues. Germline CDR1 is KGHSH and CDR2 is LQKENI.

The CDR3 DNA sequence: TGTGCCAGTAGTCGGAGGACAGGCGTCCTGGATGGCTACACCTTC. It is translated as CASSRRTGVLDGYTF. The rearrangement joins TRBV19 to TRBJ1-2, with 7 bases fitting TRBD1. After removal of 5 bases from V and 6 bases from J, the junction contained 12 bases not matched to a gene. The CDR3 has 15 residues. The germline CDR1 and CDR2 sequences are LNHDA and SQIVND (reference sequence).

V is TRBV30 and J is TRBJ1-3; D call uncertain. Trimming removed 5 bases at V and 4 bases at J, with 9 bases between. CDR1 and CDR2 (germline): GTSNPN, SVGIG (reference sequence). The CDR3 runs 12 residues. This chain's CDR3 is CAWGILGNTIYF. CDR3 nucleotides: TGTGCCTGGGGGATATTAGGAAACACCATATATTTT.

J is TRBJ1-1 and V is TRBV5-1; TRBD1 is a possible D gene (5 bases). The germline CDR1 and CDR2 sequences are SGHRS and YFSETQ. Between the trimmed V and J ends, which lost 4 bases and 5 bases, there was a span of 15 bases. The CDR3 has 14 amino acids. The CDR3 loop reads CASSEVPGRTEAFF. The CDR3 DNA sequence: TGCGCCAGCAGCGAGGTTCCAGGGAGGACTGAAGCTTTCTTT.

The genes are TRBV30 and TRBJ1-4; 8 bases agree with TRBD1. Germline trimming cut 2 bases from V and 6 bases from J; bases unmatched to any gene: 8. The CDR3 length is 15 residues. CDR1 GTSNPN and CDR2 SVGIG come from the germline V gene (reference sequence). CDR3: CAWSPGYRGYEKLFF. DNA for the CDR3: TGTGCCTGGAGTCCCGGGTACAGGGGGTATGAAAAACTGTTTTTT.

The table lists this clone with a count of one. The CDR3 reads CASSLYLDRIYEQYF. Here the CDR3 DNA reads TGTGCCAGCAGTTTATATTTGGACAGGATCTACGAGCAGTACTTC. V and J are TRBV27 and TRBJ2-7; the match to TRBD1 covers 7 bases. The CDR3 spans 15 residues. The V gene end was trimmed by 1 base and the J gene end by 3 bases; junction bases not matched to a gene: 6. Germline CDR1 MNHEY, CDR2 SMNVEV (reference sequence).

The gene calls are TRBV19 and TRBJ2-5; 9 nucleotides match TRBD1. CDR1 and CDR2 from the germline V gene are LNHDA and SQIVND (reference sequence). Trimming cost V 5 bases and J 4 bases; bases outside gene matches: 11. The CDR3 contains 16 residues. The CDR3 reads CASSYPKGQGGETQYF. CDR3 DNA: TGTGCCAGTAGTTACCCCAAGGGACAGGGAGGAGAGACCCAGTACTTC.

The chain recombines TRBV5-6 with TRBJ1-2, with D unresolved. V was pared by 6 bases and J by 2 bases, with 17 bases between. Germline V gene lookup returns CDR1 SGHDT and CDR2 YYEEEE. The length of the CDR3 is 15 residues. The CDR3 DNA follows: TGTGCCAGCATCCGGGGAACAGCCCTGAACTATGGCTACACCTTC. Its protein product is CASIRGTALNYGYTF. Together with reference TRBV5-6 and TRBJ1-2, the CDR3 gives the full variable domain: DAGVTQSPTHLIKTRGQQVTLRCSPKSGHDTVSWYQQALGQGPQFIFQYYEEEERQRGNFPDRFSGHQFPNYSSELNVNALLLGDSALYLCASIRGTALNYGYTFGSGTRLTVV.

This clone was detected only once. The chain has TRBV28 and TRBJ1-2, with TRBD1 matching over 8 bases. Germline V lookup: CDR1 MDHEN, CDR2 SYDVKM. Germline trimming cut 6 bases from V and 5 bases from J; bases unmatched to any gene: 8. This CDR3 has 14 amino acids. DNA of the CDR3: TGTGCCAGCAGGCTTGGACAGGGATCTTATGGCTACACCTTC. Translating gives CASRLGQGSYGYTF.

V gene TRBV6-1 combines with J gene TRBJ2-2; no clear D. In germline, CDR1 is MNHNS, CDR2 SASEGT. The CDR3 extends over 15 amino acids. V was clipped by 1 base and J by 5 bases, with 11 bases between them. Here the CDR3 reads CASSEGGVGTGELFF. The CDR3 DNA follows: TGTGCCAGCAGTGAAGGTGGGGTTGGAACCGGGGAGCTGTTTTTT.

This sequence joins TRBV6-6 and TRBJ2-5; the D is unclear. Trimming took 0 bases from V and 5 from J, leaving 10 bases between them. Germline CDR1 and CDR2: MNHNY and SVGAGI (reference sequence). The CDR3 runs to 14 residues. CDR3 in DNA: TGTGCCAGCAGTTACTCTTCAACATTGGAGACCCAGTACTTC. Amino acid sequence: CASSYSSTLETQYF.

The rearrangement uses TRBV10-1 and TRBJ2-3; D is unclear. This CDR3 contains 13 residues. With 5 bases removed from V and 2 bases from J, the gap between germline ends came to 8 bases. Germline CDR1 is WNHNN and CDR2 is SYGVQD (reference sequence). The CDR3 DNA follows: TGCGCCAGCAGTTGGAGCCTCACAGATACGCAGTATTTT. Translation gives CASSWSLTDTQYF.